The rows below give T cell receptor beta chains drawn from one sample of a study of lymphopenia after photon versus proton radiotherapy. Here immunoSEQ multiplex PCR was the method, and the copy in TCRdb shows in-frame clones only, minus some. The sample consists of 24,000 or so clones, 84% of them appearing once. Sample: peripheral blood, taken from a patient treated with photon-based radiotherapy. All receptors derive from a middle-aged man with gastric cancer. Each CDR3 is given with its conserved first and last residue. Each record gives: D gene, V gene, J gene, clone size, CDR3 protein, CDR3 DNA. A D gene is named only where the DNA matches it firmly. Clone size is shown for a subset of rows, as once, few, many or a class of expanded clone.

TRBD1	TRBV11-3	TRBJ2-1	-	CASSLGTGISYNEQFF	TGTGCCAGCAGCTTAGGGACAGGGATATCCTACAATGAGCAGTTCTTC
-	TRBV4-3	TRBJ2-1	few	CASSQDLASSSYNEQFF	TGCGCCAGCAGCCAAGATTTAGCGTCGAGCTCCTACAATGAGCAGTTCTTC
-	TRBV7-2	TRBJ2-4	-	CASSLERWDIQYF	TGTGCCAGCAGCCTCGAACGGTGGGACATTCAGTACTTC
-	TRBV27	TRBJ2-7	-	CASSLGQGFRYEQYF	TGTGCCAGCAGTTTAGGTCAGGGGTTTCGCTACGAGCAGTACTTC
-	TRBV13	TRBJ1-4	-	CASSLGRAGEKLFF	TGTGCCAGCAGCTTAGGGCGGGCGGGCGAAAAACTGTTTTTT
-	TRBV29-1	TRBJ1-1	-	CSVVGATNTEAFF	TGCAGCGTTGTTGGGGCAACGAACACTGAAGCTTTCTTT
-	TRBV4-1	TRBJ2-7	-	CASSQEAGRGEQYF	TGCGCCAGCAGCCAAGAAGCAGGCCGGGGTGAGCAGTACTTC
TRBD2	TRBV7-6	TRBJ2-2	-	CASSLESGGLAGELFF	TGTGCCAGCAGCTTAGAAAGCGGGGGTTTGGCCGGGGAGCTGTTTTTT
TRBD1	TRBV5-1	TRBJ2-5	-	CASSLGIRTGEGAQYF	TGCGCCAGCAGCTTGGGGATTCGGACAGGGGAAGGTGCCCAGTACTTC
-	TRBV7-9	TRBJ1-2	few	CASSTDLYGYTF	TGTGCCAGCAGCACGGATCTCTATGGCTACACCTTC
-	TRBV2	TRBJ2-5	-	CASSWTEGETQYF	TGTGCCAGCAGCTGGACGGAGGGGGAGACCCAGTACTTC
-	TRBV5-1	TRBJ2-2	-	CASSFGANTGELFF	TGCGCCAGCAGCTTCGGCGCGAACACCGGGGAGCTGTTTTTT
-	TRBV4-3	TRBJ1-3	-	CASSQDEESDYSGNTIYF	TGCGCCAGCAGCCAAGATGAAGAATCGGACTACTCTGGAAACACCATATATTTT
-	TRBV12-1	TRBJ2-6	once	CASSARTIGQSRANVLTF	TGTGCCAGCAGCGCGCGTACTATAGGACAAAGTCGGGCCAACGTCCTGACTTTC
TRBD1	TRBV7-2	TRBJ2-5	-	CASSSGQGRATQYF	TGTGCCAGCAGCTCGGGACAGGGGAGGGCGACCCAGTACTTC
-	TRBV7-2	TRBJ2-7	-	CASSSDRSTYEQYF	TGTGCCAGCAGTTCTGACAGGAGCACCTACGAGCAGTACTTC
TRBD1	TRBV29-1	TRBJ2-7	-	CSVVGLVTGKLMEQYF	TGCAGCGTTGTAGGGCTGGTGACAGGGAAATTGATGGAGCAGTACTTC
-	TRBV25-1	TRBJ1-1	-	CASRRPGMNTEAFF	TGTGCCAGCCGAAGACCGGGAATGAACACTGAAGCTTTCTTT
-	TRBV11-2	TRBJ1-2	-	CASTVGGSGYTF	TGTGCCAGCACCGTGGGGGGGTCCGGCTACACCTTC
-	TRBV4-2	TRBJ1-2	medium-sized	CASSQGLSGNYGYTF	TGTGCCAGCAGCCAAGGTCTTTCGGGGAACTATGGCTACACCTTC
-	TRBV7-9	TRBJ2-3	few	CASSLGTSTDTQYF	TGTGCCAGCAGCTTAGGGACTAGCACAGATACGCAGTATTTT
TRBD1	TRBV18	TRBJ1-5	-	CASSPGTVNQPQHF	TGTGCCAGCTCACCTGGGACAGTCAATCAGCCCCAGCATTTT
-	TRBV30	TRBJ2-3	-	CAWSGVGPLGRLDTQYF	TGTGCCTGGAGTGGTGTAGGGCCTCTGGGTAGACTAGATACGCAGTATTTT
-	TRBV6-1	TRBJ2-2	-	CASSEVPYWSGELFF	TGTGCCAGCAGTGAAGTCCCCTACTGGTCCGGGGAGCTGTTTTTT
-	TRBV7-2	TRBJ1-6	-	CASSPGIVGSPLHF	TGTGCCAGCAGCCCTGGGATAGTAGGTTCACCCCTCCACTTT
-	TRBV11-2	TRBJ2-5	-	CASSAGHRETQYF	TGTGCCAGCAGCGCCGGACATCGGGAGACCCAGTACTTC
-	TRBV7-3	TRBJ2-2	-	CASSLRAASTRAGELFF	TGTGCCAGCAGCTTAAGGGCAGCAAGTACCCGGGCCGGGGAGCTGTTTTTT
-	TRBV11-2	TRBJ2-3	-	CASSSSTDTQYF	TGTGCCAGCAGCTCCAGCACAGATACGCAGTATTTT
-	TRBV5-1	TRBJ2-7	-	CASSWANRAATYEQYF	TGCGCCAGCAGCTGGGCCAACAGGGCCGCCACCTACGAGCAGTACTTC
-	TRBV6-6	TRBJ2-7	-	CASSYSSSSGEQYF	TGTGCCAGCAGTTACTCGAGTTCCTCAGGCGAGCAGTACTTC
-	TRBV5-1	TRBJ1-2	-	CASSLAGTDYGYTF	TGCGCCAGCAGCTTGGCCGGGACTGACTATGGCTACACCTTC
-	TRBV5-1	TRBJ2-5	-	CASSLEGLPQQTQYF	TGCGCCAGCAGCTTAGAGGGACTGCCCCAACAGACCCAGTACTTC
-	TRBV2	TRBJ2-5	-	CASSAPGPGGETQYF	TGTGCCAGCAGTGCACCGGGCCCAGGAGGAGAGACCCAGTACTTC
TRBD1	TRBV29-1	TRBJ2-1	-	CSSSHRGSYNEQFF	TGCAGCTCTAGCCACAGGGGCTCCTACAATGAGCAGTTCTTC
-	TRBV19	TRBJ2-2	-	CASTLGAGGELFF	TGTGCCAGTACCCTCGGTGCTGGCGGGGAGCTGTTTTTT
-	TRBV4-3	TRBJ1-1	-	CASSRTGGVTEAFF	TGCGCCAGCAGCCGAACGGGCGGGGTTACTGAAGCTTTCTTT
-	TRBV7-3	TRBJ2-7	-	CASASGGGYEQYF	TGTGCCAGCGCTTCCGGAGGGGGATACGAGCAGTACTTC
TRBD1	TRBV10-3	TRBJ2-7	-	CAISPGTGKYEQYF	TGTGCCATCAGCCCCGGGACAGGGAAATACGAGCAGTACTTC
TRBD1	TRBV20-1	TRBJ2-7	-	CSAYRGTEQYF	TGCAGTGCATACAGGGGGACCGAGCAGTACTTC
-	TRBV27	TRBJ2-1	few	CASSLIGNEQFF	TGTGCCAGCAGTTTAATAGGGAATGAGCAGTTCTTC
-	TRBV19	TRBJ2-5	-	CASSIDRWGRETQYF	TGTGCCAGTAGTATAGATCGGTGGGGCCGAGAGACCCAGTACTTC
-	TRBV18	TRBJ1-2	-	CASSPTGTSYGYTF	TGTGCCAGCTCACCAACCGGGACGTCCTATGGCTACACCTTC